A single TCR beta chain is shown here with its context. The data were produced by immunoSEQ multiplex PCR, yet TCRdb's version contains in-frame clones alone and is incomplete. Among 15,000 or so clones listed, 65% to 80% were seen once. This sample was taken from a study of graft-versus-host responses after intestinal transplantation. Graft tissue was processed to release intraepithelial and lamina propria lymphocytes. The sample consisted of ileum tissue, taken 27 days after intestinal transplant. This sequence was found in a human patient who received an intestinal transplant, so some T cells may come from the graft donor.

DNA of the CDR3: TGTGCCAGCAGCTTAGGACGGGTCGCATACAATGAGCAGTTCTTC. Translated: CASSLGRVAYNEQFF. V and J are TRBV11-2 and TRBJ2-1, with D hard to call. V lost 1 base and J 4 bases, leaving 11 bases between the germline ends. Germline V lookup: CDR1 SGHAT, CDR2 FQNNGV. The CDR3 contains 15 residues.